A single sample is the source of the 22 T cell receptor beta chains below, sequenced in a study of blood T cell repertoires in COVID-19. The data were produced by immunoSEQ multiplex PCR, yet TCRdb's version contains in-frame clones alone and is incomplete. The sample lists about 140,000 clones, 80% to 90% occurring once. What was sequenced was peripheral blood. The receptors shown here come from a man aged 55 to 69 with active or convalescent COVID-19.

J is TRBJ2-1 and V is TRBV7-3, with a weak D call TRBD1 (5 bases). The CDR3 has 13 amino acids. Germline V gene sequence: CDR1 SGHTA, CDR2 FQGTGA. V was clipped by 1 base and J by 6 bases, with 7 bases between them. The CDR3 here is CASSLMGRNEQFF. Here the CDR3 DNA reads TGTGCCAGCAGCTTAATGGGGCGCAATGAGCAGTTCTTC. The full variable domain, in which reference TRBV7-3 and TRBJ2-1 provide the parts outside the CDR3, is GAGVSQTPSNKVTEKGKYVELRCDPISGHTALYWYRQSLGQGPEFLIYFQGTGAADDSGLPNDRFFAVRPEGSVSTLKIQRTERGDSAVYLCASSLMGRNEQFFGPGTRLTVL.

A single count supports this clone. Within the sample, other DNA sequences also encode this same CDR3. The chain carries TRBV27 and TRBJ2-7, with D possibly being TRBD1 (5 bases). The CDR3 loop spans 13 amino acids. Germline CDR1 MNHEY, CDR2 SMNVEV (reference sequence). Trimming took off 3 bases at V and 1 base at J, with 7 bases between the two ends. CDR3 amino acids: CASSLQGSYEQYF. In DNA form, the CDR3 reads TGTGCCAGCAGTTTGCAGGGATCCTACGAGCAGTACTTC.

The V and J genes are TRBV18 and TRBJ2-5, with 7 positions matching TRBD2. Per germline, CDR1 KGHSH and CDR2 LQKENI. V shed 3 bases, J shed 5 bases, and the junction held 6 bases outside the gene matches. The CDR3 has 14 amino acids. The CDR3 nucleotides are TGTGCCAGCTCACCTCCGTCCGGGGGGGAGACCCAGTACTTC. It specifies CASSPPSGGETQYF.

This rearrangement joins TRBV7-2 to TRBJ1-2, with TRBD1 identical over 8 bases. Germline V gene sequence: CDR1 SGHTA, CDR2 FQGNSA. CDR3 length: 14 residues. Trimming cost V 1 base and J 4 bases; bases outside gene matches: 2. The CDR3 DNA reads TGTGCCAGCAGCTTAGGTGGACAGGGCTATGGCTACACCTTC. This encodes CASSLGGQGYGYTF.

This clone was counted once. The CDR3 protein is CASSATGSLAGGLETQYF. The CDR3 nucleotides are TGTGCCAGCAGCGCAACGGGGAGTCTAGCGGGAGGACTAGAGACCCAGTACTTC. This chain uses TRBV9 with TRBJ2-5; 11 bases agree with TRBD2. The CDR3 runs to 18 residues. Germline V gene lookup returns CDR1 SGDLS and CDR2 YYNGEE. The ends lost 3 bases at V and 4 bases at J; junction bases unmatched: 14.

V and J are TRBV11-1 and TRBJ1-1; 7 bases line up with TRBD1. The germline CDR1 and CDR2 sequences are SGHAT and FQDESV (reference sequence). The CDR3 totals 15 residues. V trimming: 3 bases; J trimming: 1 base; junction bases outside the gene matches: 5. This CDR3 reads CASSLERDRNTEAFF. The CDR3 bases are TGTGCCAGCAGCTTGGAAAGGGACAGGAACACTGAAGCTTTCTTT.

The chain carries TRBV6-1 and TRBJ2-1; 8 bases map to TRBD1. The CDR3 covers 16 residues. Germline V gene data show CDR1 as MNHNS and CDR2 as SASEGT. Trimming removed 4 bases from V and 0 bases from J; junction bases left unmatched: 5. The CDR3 protein is CASSGDRPSSYNEQFF. In nucleotides, the CDR3 is TGTGCCAGCAGTGGGGACAGGCCCTCCTCCTACAATGAGCAGTTCTTC.

This chain connects TRBV7-3 to TRBJ2-1; 13 bases match TRBD2. Germline V gives CDR1 SGHTA, CDR2 FQGTGA. CDR3 length: 16 amino acids. With 4 bases clipped from V and 3 bases from J, the junction kept 3 bases outside the gene matches. The CDR3 sequence: CASSYGLAGVYNEQFF. The CDR3 region has the DNA TGTGCCAGCAGCTACGGACTAGCGGGAGTCTACAATGAGCAGTTCTTC.

This clone was seen once. The V and J genes are TRBV2 and TRBJ2-1; 7 positions agree with TRBD1. Unmatched junction bases numbered 9, after V lost 4 bases and J lost 3 bases. The CDR3 is 16 amino acids. Germline assignment: CDR1 SNHLY and CDR2 FYNNEI. The CDR3 loop reads CASSGEIDRDYNEQFF. CDR3 sequence (DNA): TGTGCCAGCAGTGGCGAAATAGACAGGGACTACAATGAGCAGTTCTTC. Combining the CDR3 with reference TRBV2 and TRBJ2-1 gives the whole variable domain EPEVTQTPSHQVTQMGQEVILRCVPISNHLYFYWYRQILGQKVEFLVSFYNNEISEKSEIFDDQFSVERPDGSNFTLKIRSTKLEDSAMYFCASSGEIDRDYNEQFFGPGTRLTVL.

The V gene is TRBV24-1, the J gene TRBJ1-2; D possibly corresponds to TRBD1 (6 bases). This CDR3 is 12 amino acids long. Germline loops: CDR1 KGHDR, CDR2 SFDVKD. The ends were cut back, 4 bases at V and 4 bases at J, with 6 bases in the middle. CDR3 bases: TGTGCCACCAGTGACAGGGGCTATGGCTACACCTTC. It yields the protein CATSDRGYGYTF.

The chain couples TRBV5-8 to TRBJ2-7, with D tentatively TRBD2 (6 bases). Germline CDR1 SGHTS, CDR2 YDEGEE. V gave up 2 bases and J gave up 8 bases, with 11 bases separating them. The CDR3 extends over 12 amino acids. CDR3 amino acids: CASSFGGRQQYF. The CDR3 nucleotides are TGTGCCAGCAGCTTTGGGGGGAGGCAGCAGTACTTC.

The rearrangement links TRBV28 to TRBJ1-5, with TRBD1 identical over 8 bases. The CDR3 spans 17 residues. Germline V CDR1 and CDR2: MDHEN, SYDVKM. V shed 5 bases and J 0 bases; nucleotides not matched to a gene: 9. CDR3 sequence (DNA): TGTGCCAGCAGTCCATTTCCGACAGGGGTTAGCAATCAGCCCCAGCATTTT. Amino acids: CASSPFPTGVSNQPQHF.

This chain links TRBV19 with TRBJ2-3, with TRBD1 matching 9 bases. The CDR3 is 14 residues long. CDR1 and CDR2 (germline): LNHDA, SQIVND (reference sequence). The junction had 3 bases not matched to a gene; V was cut back by 4 bases and J by 4 bases. CDR3 loop: CASSKGTGSDTQYF. CDR3 nucleotide sequence: TGTGCCAGTAGTAAGGGGACAGGGTCAGATACGCAGTATTTT.

The gene calls are TRBV27 and TRBJ2-5; possible D gene TRBD2, 5 bases. The germline V and J ends were trimmed by 2 bases and 5 bases, with 15 bases remaining between them. This CDR3 comprises 15 residues. Germline V gene sequence: CDR1 MNHEY, CDR2 SMNVEV (reference sequence). The CDR3 loop is CASSLERPPRETQYF. The CDR3 nucleotides read TGTGCCAGCAGTTTAGAGCGGCCCCCGAGGGAGACCCAGTACTTC.

This sequence joins TRBV18 and TRBJ1-1; TRBD1 agrees at 10 bases. V was pared by 3 bases and J by 5 bases, with 6 bases of the junction left unmatched. Germline assignment: CDR1 KGHSH and CDR2 LQKENI. CDR3 length equals 15 residues. CDR3 bases: TGTGCCAGCTCACCGGGACAGGGGCGCAATACTGAAGCTTTCTTT. Amino acid sequence: CASSPGQGRNTEAFF.

The V and J genes are TRBV19 and TRBJ2-7; no definite D call. Deletions cut 6 bases from V and 7 bases from J, with 16 bases between. The CDR3 is made up of 13 amino acids. Germline CDR1 reads LNHDA; CDR2 reads SQIVND (reference sequence). CDR3 loop: CASRIGPAGEQYF. The DNA of the CDR3 is TGTGCCAGTAGAATTGGGCCCGCTGGGGAGCAGTACTTC. The complete variable domain, with remaining parts taken from reference TRBV19 and TRBJ2-7, reads DGGITQSPKYLFRKEGQNVTLSCEQNLNHDAMYWYRQDPGQGLRLIYYSQIVNDFQKGDIAEGYSVSREKKESFPLTVTSAQKNPTAFYLCASRIGPAGEQYFGPGTRLTVT.

This clone came up once. The V gene is TRBV30, the J gene TRBJ1-1; 8 nucleotides line up with TRBD1. The germline V gene has CDR1 GTSNPN and CDR2 SVGIG (reference sequence). The CDR3 is 16 amino acids. Trimming removed 4 bases from V and 4 bases from J; junction bases left unmatched: 14. The CDR3 DNA sequence: TGTGCCTGGACCCGCGACAGGGGAGGGGGGGGCACTGAAGCTTTCTTT. Translating gives CAWTRDRGGGGTEAFF.

This clone was counted between two and nine times. The chain recombines TRBV9 with TRBJ2-7; the match to TRBD1 covers 7 bases. Unmatched junction bases numbered 8, after V lost 0 bases and J lost 8 bases. Per germline, CDR1 SGDLS and CDR2 YYNGEE. This CDR3 has 14 amino acids. The CDR3 sequence: CASSVVGQASKQYF. CDR3 in DNA: TGTGCCAGCAGCGTAGTTGGACAGGCCTCCAAGCAGTACTTC.

The genes are TRBV12-3 or TRBV12-4 and TRBJ2-7; possible D gene TRBD1, 6 bases. V lost 6 bases to trimming and J lost 3 bases, with 9 bases between them. The CDR3 extends over 12 amino acids. CDR3 DNA sequence: TGTGCCAGCAGCTTACAGGGCTACGAGCAGTACTTC. It specifies CASSLQGYEQYF.

The chain links TRBV18 to TRBJ1-6, with TRBD1 identical over 8 bases. The trim removed 8 bases at V and 7 bases at J, leaving 13 bases unmatched. Germline-derived CDR1 and CDR2 are KGHSH and LQKENI. The CDR3 covers 16 residues. The chain's CDR3 is CASTFGTGIDNSPLHF. The CDR3 coding sequence is TGTGCCAGCACCTTCGGGACAGGAATCGACAATTCACCCCTCCACTTT.

Only a few counts were recorded for this clone. This chain links TRBV11-3 with TRBJ1-1; 9 nucleotides line up with TRBD1. The germline V gene has CDR1 SGHNT and CDR2 YENEEA. Unmatched junction bases numbered 12, after V lost 5 bases and J lost 5 bases. This CDR3 region has 16 residues. For the CDR3, the DNA is TGTGCCAGCAGCCCGGAACCGGGACAGGGAGGTACTGAAGCTTTCTTT. Its translation: CASSPEPGQGGTEAFF.

The chain uses TRBV15 and TRBJ1-2; D is undetermined. The CDR3 extends over 12 amino acids. Trimming removed 0 bases from V and 8 bases from J, with 7 bases in between. CDR1 and CDR2 from the germline V gene are LNHNV and YYDKDF (reference sequence). CDR3 sequence (DNA): TGTGCCACCAGCAGAGACCACTTCGGCTACACCTTC. This gives the protein CATSRDHFGYTF.